The entry below describes one TCR beta chain. The data stem from a study of blood T cell repertoires in COVID-19. CDR1 and CDR2 (germline): LGHDT, YNNKEL (reference sequence). The CDR3 is 12 amino acids. V was cut by 4 bases and J by 6 bases, with 10 bases left in between. The assay was immunoSEQ multiplex PCR, and TCRdb's table has in-frame clones only and misses some. The sample shows some 180,000 clones, under 80% of them seen only once. The origin of this receptor is a man aged 45-65 years who had recovered from COVID-19. The source material was peripheral blood. The V gene is TRBV3-1 (or the pseudogene TRBV3-2), the J gene TRBJ2-7, with D possibly TRBD2 on 5 matching bases. CDR3 in amino acids: CASSLGGPEQYF. CDR3 coding DNA: TGTGCCAGCAGCCTGGGCGGGCCCGAGCAGTACTTC.